This T cell receptor (beta chain) was recovered during a study of cytomegalovirus exposure and HLA in healthy donors (dated by TCRdb to the late 2010s). Study-level background: According to a later analysis, one platform produced both the 100 to 150 validation repertoires and the approximately 600 repertoires of the first cohort. Besides the first cohort of around 670 subjects, a separate validation cohort made up of 120 or so different subjects was used. The study aimed to test whether signatures of past pathogen exposure could be identified by cataloging public T cell receptors. To predict cytomegalovirus infection status, the study brought together high-throughput TCR immunosequencing, statistical association of individual TCRs with disease status, and machine learning.

The donors were included in the validation cohort of 120 subjects, a group kept apart from the roughly 730-subject first cohort. The CDR3 spans 16 residues, from the cysteine through the phenylalanine. Kept here is only the CDR3 DNA, which spans 48 bases and is read in frame from base 1. The germline V gene yields SGHAT for CDR1 and FQNNGV for CDR2. Cut back by 1 base and 5 bases, the V and J ends lie 12 bases apart. In regard to this clone: Its antigen is still unknown. No per-base quality is available; no much larger clone lies one base away.

The full study reports these points: Across donors, most TCR sequences were observed very rarely, whereas some public TCRs were present in many individuals. Three of the identified cytomegalovirus-associated TCR beta chains were confirmed in vitro to be specific for cytomegalovirus antigens. A later analysis found that TCRs clustered in the first cohort also tended to co-occur in the roughly 120 validation repertoires, with 94% of cluster scores above 0. Cytomegalovirus status was reported to be diagnosed by the classifier with high specificity and sensitivity in both the original and validation cohorts. A total of fewer than 200 TCR beta chains were listed by the study as associated with cytomegalovirus. It was suggested by the authors that the approach could potentially be generalized to other disease states and immunological phenotypes. A later analysis had no HLA typing for the validation cohort, so co-occurrence there was scored across all 120 or so repertoires.

Libraries were made using the immunoSEQ multiplex PCR assay. The original methods were these. A statistical classification framework was built to diagnose cytomegalovirus status from the catalog of TCR beta chain sequences. In its TCRdb copy, this immuneACCESS table keeps in-frame sequences only and misses some clones. Where compared with another copy, unresolved V genes explain less than half of these, and the others have no known cause. V, J and clone size were drawn from that table, and D and trimming were deduced from the DNA. The sample profile shows approximately 280,000 clones; 88% of them were found once. The biggest ten clones account for 0.92% of the sample.

Material for sequencing was PBMCs. This receptor was identified in a woman younger than 35 in good health and CMV-seronegative. Recombination joined TRBV11-2 with TRBJ1-6; no D gene can be assigned with confidence. The CDR3 here reads CASSLVNKLDNSPLHF. The bases read TGTGCCAGCAGCTTAGTTAACAAATTGGATAATTCACCCCTCCACTTT. The full variable domain, completed from the reference TRBV11-2 and TRBJ1-6 proteins outside the CDR3, reads EAGVAQSPRYKIIEKRQSVAFWCNPISGHATLYWYQQILGQGPKLLIQFQNNGVVDDSQLPKDRFSAERLKGVDSTLKIQPAKLEDSAVYLCASSLVNKLDNSPLHFGNGTRLTVT.